Shown below are 9 T cell receptor beta chains from a single sample sequenced in a study of blood T cell repertoires in COVID-19. Data came from immunoSEQ multiplex PCR; TCRdb stores just in-frame clones and leaves some out. Altogether 200,000 to 250,000 clones are present, approximately 81% being singletons, with the ten largest covering around 1%. The sample taken for sequencing was peripheral blood. The receptors derive from a man between 35 and 55 years old with acute or convalescent COVID-19.

This clone was observed a few times. The chain has TRBV7-9 and TRBJ1-1; D is ambiguous. V lost 5 bases and J lost 1, with 11 bases in between. The CDR3 loop spans 14 amino acids. Looked up from germline, CDR1 is SEHNR and CDR2 is FQNEAQ (reference sequence). The CDR3 protein is CASSKNSGNTEAFF. The CDR3 coding sequence is TGTGCCAGCAGCAAAAACTCGGGGAACACTGAAGCTTTCTTT.

The DNA for the CDR3 is TGTGCCAGCAGCCCCTCTGGGACAGGGGAAGCTTTCTTT. Encoded protein: CASSPSGTGEAFF. This sequence joins TRBV7-3 and TRBJ1-1, with 9 bases fitting TRBD1. This CDR3 spans 13 amino acids. After removal of 5 bases from V and 8 bases from J, the junction contained 6 bases not matched to a gene. In germline, CDR1 is SGHTA, CDR2 FQGTGA.

V gene TRBV12-3 or TRBV12-4 combines with J gene TRBJ1-2; perhaps TRBD1 as D (6 bases). Trimming left V 8 bases short and J 7 bases short, with 14 bases between. The CDR3 loop spans 12 amino acids. Written as DNA, the CDR3 is TGTGCCAGCTCTGACAGGTCTTCTGGCTACACCTTC. It encodes CASSDRSSGYTF.

The CDR3: CASSGWTGGAETQYF. The CDR3 nucleotides read TGTGCCAGCAGTGGGTGGACTGGCGGGGCGGAGACCCAGTACTTC. The rearrangement links TRBV2 to TRBJ2-5; tentatively, D is TRBD2 (6 bases). CDR3 length: 15 amino acids. Trimming shortened V by 4 bases and J by 5 bases, and 17 bases separated the two germline ends. The V gene's germline CDR1 is SNHLY and CDR2 FYNNEI.

The gene calls are TRBV2 and TRBJ1-1; the match to TRBD1 covers 7 bases. The V segment lost 4 bases and the J segment 11 bases; nucleotides outside the gene matches: 4. CDR3 length: 11 amino acids. The germline V gene has CDR1 SNHLY and CDR2 FYNNEI. The DNA for the CDR3 is TGTGCCAGCAGTGGGGGACAGTCGGCTTTCTTT. Translation: CASSGGQSAFF.

The chain uses TRBV30 and TRBJ2-2; 7 nucleotides agree with TRBD1. J gave up 5 bases and V 4 bases, and 10 bases lay outside the gene matches. Germline CDR1 and CDR2: GTSNPN and SVGIG (reference sequence). The CDR3 covers 15 residues. DNA for the CDR3: TGTGCCTGGACAAACCGGGACAGAAAAACCGGGGAGCTGTTTTTT. Protein product: CAWTNRDRKTGELFF.

The genes are TRBV7-8 and TRBJ1-6; D might be TRBD1 (6 bases). The CDR3 is 15 residues long. Germline CDR1 and CDR2: SGHVS and FQNEAQ. Trimming pared 5 bases from V and 9 bases from J, leaving 17 bases between. The CDR3 sequence is CASSPWGPGSSPLHF. CDR3 coding DNA: TGTGCCAGCAGCCCCTGGGGGCCGGGAAGTTCACCCCTCCACTTT.

This clone was recorded a few times. The chain recombines TRBV2 with TRBJ1-2; 9 nucleotides match TRBD1. V gave up 8 bases and J gave up 4 bases; unmatched junction bases: 5. This CDR3 has 13 amino acids. CDR1 is SNHLY, CDR2 FYNNEI, per germline. CDR3 residues: CASVQDRGYGYTF. The CDR3 nucleotides are TGTGCCAGCGTACAGGACAGGGGCTATGGCTACACCTTC.

This chain connects TRBV29-1 to TRBJ1-5; D unresolved. CDR3 size: 13 residues. V lost 4 bases, J lost 5 bases, and 12 bases lay in between. Germline V gene data show CDR1 as SQVTM and CDR2 as ANQGSEA. CDR3 region: CSVGTQIDQPQHF. The CDR3 bases are TGCAGCGTTGGCACACAGATTGATCAGCCCCAGCATTTT.